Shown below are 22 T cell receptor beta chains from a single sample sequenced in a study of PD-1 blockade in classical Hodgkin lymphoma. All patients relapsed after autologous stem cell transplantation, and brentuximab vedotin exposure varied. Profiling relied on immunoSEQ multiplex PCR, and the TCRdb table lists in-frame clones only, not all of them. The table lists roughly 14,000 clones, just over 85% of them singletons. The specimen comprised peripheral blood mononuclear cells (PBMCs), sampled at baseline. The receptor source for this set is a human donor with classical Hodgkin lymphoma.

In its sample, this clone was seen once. Here the CDR3 reads CAWSDSNQPQHF. CDR3 DNA: TGTGCCTGGAGTGATAGCAATCAGCCCCAGCATTTT. This sequence joins TRBV30 and TRBJ1-5; D gene uncertain. Germline V gene data show CDR1 as GTSNPN and CDR2 as SVGIG (reference sequence). CDR3 size: 12 residues. Trimming took 1 base from V and 0 from J, leaving 1 base between them.

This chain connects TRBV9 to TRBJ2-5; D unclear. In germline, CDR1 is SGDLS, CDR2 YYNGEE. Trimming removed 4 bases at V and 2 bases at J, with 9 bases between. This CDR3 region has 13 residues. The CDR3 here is CASSFDLQETQYF. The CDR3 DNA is TGTGCCAGCAGCTTCGACTTACAAGAGACCCAGTACTTC. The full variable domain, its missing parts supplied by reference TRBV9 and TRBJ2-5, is DSGVTQTPKHLITATGQRVTLRCSPRSGDLSVYWYQQSLDQGLQFLIQYYNGEERAKGNILERFSAQQFPDLHSELNLSSLELGDSALYFCASSFDLQETQYFGPGTRLLVL.

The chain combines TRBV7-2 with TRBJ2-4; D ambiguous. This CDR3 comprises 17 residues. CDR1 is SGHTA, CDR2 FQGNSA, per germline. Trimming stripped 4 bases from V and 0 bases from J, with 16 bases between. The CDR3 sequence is CASSSPFGWLAKNIQYF. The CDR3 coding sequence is TGTGCCAGCAGCTCGCCATTCGGGTGGCTAGCCAAAAACATTCAGTACTTC.

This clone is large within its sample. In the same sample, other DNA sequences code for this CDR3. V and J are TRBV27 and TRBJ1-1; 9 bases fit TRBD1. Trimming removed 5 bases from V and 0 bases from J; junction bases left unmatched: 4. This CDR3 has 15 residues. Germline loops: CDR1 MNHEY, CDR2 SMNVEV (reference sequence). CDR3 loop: CASSPTGGMNTEAFF. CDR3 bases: TGTGCCAGCAGTCCGACAGGGGGTATGAACACTGAAGCTTTCTTT.

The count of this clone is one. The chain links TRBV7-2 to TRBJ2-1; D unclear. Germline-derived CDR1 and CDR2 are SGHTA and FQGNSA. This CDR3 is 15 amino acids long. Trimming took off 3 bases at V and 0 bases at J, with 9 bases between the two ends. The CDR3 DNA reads TGTGCCAGCAGCTTCGACTTGAGCTCCTACAATGAGCAGTTCTTC. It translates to CASSFDLSSYNEQFF.

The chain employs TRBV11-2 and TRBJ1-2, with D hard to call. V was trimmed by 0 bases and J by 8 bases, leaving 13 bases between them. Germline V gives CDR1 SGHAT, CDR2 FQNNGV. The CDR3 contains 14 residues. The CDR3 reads CASSLEAARAGYTF. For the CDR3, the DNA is TGTGCCAGCAGCTTAGAAGCAGCTAGGGCGGGCTACACCTTC.

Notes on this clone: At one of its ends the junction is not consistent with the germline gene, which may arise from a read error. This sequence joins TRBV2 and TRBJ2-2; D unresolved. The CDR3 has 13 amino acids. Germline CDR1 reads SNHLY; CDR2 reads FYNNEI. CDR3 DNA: TGTGCCTGCAGGATCACCCTGGAACGGGAGCTGTTTTTT. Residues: CACRITLERELFF.

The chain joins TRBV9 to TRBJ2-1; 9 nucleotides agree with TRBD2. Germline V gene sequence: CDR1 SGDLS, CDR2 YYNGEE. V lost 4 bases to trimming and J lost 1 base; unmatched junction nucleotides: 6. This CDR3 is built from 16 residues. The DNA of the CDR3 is TGTGCCAGCAGCCTCCGACTAGCGGATTCCTACAATGAGCAGTTCTTC. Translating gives CASSLRLADSYNEQFF.

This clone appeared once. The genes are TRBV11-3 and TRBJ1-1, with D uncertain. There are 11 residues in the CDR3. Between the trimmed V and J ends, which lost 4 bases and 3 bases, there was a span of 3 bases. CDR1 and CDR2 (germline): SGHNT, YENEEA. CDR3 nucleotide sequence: TGTGCCAGCAGCTCCGACACTGAAGCTTTCTTT. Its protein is CASSSDTEAFF.

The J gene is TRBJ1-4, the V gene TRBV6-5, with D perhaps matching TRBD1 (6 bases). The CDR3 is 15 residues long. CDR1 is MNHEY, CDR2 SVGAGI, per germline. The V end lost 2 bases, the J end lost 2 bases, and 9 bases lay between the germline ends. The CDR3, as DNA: TGTGCCAGCAGTTACCGGGGGGCCACTAATGAAAAACTGTTTTTT. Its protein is CASSYRGATNEKLFF.

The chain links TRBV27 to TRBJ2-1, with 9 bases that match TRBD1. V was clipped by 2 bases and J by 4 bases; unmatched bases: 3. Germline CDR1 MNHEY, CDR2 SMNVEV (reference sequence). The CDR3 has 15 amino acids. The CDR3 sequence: CASSLGTGLYNEQFF. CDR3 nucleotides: TGTGCCAGCAGTTTAGGGACAGGGCTGTACAATGAGCAGTTCTTC.

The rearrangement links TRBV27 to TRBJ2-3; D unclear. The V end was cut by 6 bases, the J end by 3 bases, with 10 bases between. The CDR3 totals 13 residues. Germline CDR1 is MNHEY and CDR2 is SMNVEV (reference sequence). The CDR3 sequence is CASSRFSTDTQYF. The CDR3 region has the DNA TGTGCCAGCAGCCGGTTTAGTACAGATACGCAGTATTTT.

The CDR3 sequence: CASSPWGKGLSYNEQFF. CDR3 sequence (DNA): TGTGCCAGCAGCCCTTGGGGCAAGGGGTTAAGCTACAATGAGCAGTTCTTC. The chain joins TRBV11-2 to TRBJ2-1; D may be TRBD1 (5 bases). In germline, CDR1 is SGHAT, CDR2 FQNNGV. Deletions cut 5 bases from V and 3 bases from J, with 20 bases between. The length of the CDR3 is 17 residues.

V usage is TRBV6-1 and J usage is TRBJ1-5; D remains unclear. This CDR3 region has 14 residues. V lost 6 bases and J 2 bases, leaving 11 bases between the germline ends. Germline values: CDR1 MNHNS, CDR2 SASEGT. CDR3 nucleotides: TGTGCCAGCAGCCGCCCCGGGGGCAATCAGCCCCAGCATTTT. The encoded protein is CASSRPGGNQPQHF.

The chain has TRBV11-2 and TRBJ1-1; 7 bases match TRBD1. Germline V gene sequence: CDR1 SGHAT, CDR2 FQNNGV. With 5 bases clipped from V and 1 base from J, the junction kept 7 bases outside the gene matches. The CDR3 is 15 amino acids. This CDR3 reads CASSAWGQRNTEAFF. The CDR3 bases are TGTGCCAGCAGCGCGTGGGGACAGAGGAACACTGAAGCTTTCTTT.

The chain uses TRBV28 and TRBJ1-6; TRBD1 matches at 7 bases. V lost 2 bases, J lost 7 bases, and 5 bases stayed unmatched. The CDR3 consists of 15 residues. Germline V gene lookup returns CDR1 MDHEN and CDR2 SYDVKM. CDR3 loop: CASSLPTGINSPLHF. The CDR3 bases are TGTGCCAGCAGTTTACCGACAGGGATAAATTCACCCCTCCACTTT.

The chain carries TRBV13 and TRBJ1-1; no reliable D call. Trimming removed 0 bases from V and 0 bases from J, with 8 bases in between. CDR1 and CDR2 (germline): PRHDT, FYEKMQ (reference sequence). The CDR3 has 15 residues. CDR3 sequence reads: CASSLGGWMNTEAFF. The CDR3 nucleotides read TGTGCCAGCAGCTTAGGAGGGTGGATGAACACTGAAGCTTTCTTT.

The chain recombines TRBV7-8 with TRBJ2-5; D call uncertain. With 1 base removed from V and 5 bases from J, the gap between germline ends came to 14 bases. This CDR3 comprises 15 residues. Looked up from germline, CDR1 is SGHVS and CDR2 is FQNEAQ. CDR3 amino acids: CASSLGDEQVETQYF. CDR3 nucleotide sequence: TGTGCCAGCAGCTTAGGGGATGAACAAGTGGAGACCCAGTACTTC.

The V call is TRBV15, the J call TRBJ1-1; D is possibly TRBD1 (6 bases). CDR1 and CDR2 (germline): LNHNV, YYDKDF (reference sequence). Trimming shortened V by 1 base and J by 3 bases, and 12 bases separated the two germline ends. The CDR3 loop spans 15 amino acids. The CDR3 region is CATSRATGEYTEAFF. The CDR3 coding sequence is TGTGCCACCAGCAGAGCGACAGGCGAGTACACTGAAGCTTTCTTT.

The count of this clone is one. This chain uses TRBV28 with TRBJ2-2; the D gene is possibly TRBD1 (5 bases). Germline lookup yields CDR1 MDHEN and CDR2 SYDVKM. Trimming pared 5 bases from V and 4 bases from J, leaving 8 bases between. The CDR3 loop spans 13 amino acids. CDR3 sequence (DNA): TGTGCCAGCAGTAGTCAGGGCACCGGGGAGCTGTTTTTT. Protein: CASSSQGTGELFF.

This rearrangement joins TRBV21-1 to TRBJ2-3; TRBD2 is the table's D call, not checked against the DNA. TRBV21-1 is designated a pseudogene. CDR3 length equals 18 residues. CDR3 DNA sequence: TGTGCCAGCCCTGCCCGTAGTAGGTATCGGGTGGAGGTGTGTGCGCAGTATTTT. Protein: CASPARSRYRVEVCAQYF.

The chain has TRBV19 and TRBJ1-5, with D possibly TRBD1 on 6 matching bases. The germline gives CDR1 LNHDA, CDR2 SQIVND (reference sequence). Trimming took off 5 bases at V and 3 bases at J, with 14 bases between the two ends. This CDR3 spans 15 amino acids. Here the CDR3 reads CASSLQGNFNQPQHF. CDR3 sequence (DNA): TGTGCCAGTAGTCTACAGGGAAATTTCAATCAGCCCCAGCATTTT.